Sequencing of this T cell receptor beta chain was carried out in a study of shared clonotypes between healthy human individuals. The V gene's germline CDR1 is SGHRS and CDR2 YFSETQ. The CDR3 runs 13 residues. Concerning this clone: The junction departs from the called germline gene at one end, perhaps through a read error. Other nucleotide sequences from this sample produce the same CDR3.

Sequencing used immunoSEQ multiplex PCR; TCRdb keeps in-frame clones, though not all of them. This sample carries around 440,000 clones, over 60% of them seen once, and the ten largest clones take about 12%. The sequenced sample was PBMCs. This chain joins TRBV5-1 and TRBJ2-5; D unclear. The source is a woman aged 40 to 49 in good health. Some clones in this sample may be carry-over from other donors' samples. The CDR3: CASSLLPQETQYF. The CDR3 DNA reads as TGCGCTAGCAGCTTGCTCCCCCAAGAGACCCAGTACTTC.